The 9 T cell receptor beta chains below all came from one sample that was sequenced in a study of T cell responses to AZD1222 COVID-19 vaccine. The method was immunoSEQ multiplex PCR; TCRdb's version includes in-frame clones alone and lacks a portion of them. The sample includes about 120,000 clones, over 75% of them seen just once. Material: peripheral blood, obtained 28 days after the second dose of the MenACWY control vaccine. The receptors were gathered from an adult who received the MenACWY meningococcal vaccine as a control.

The rearrangement joins TRBV24-1 to TRBJ2-4, with a possible D match to TRBD2 (6 bases). V was cut by 3 bases and J by 1 base, with 12 bases left in between. CDR1 is KGHDR and CDR2 is SFDVKD in the germline V gene. CDR3 length equals 16 residues. The CDR3 here is CATSDGSGGAKNIQYF. DNA for the CDR3: TGTGCCACCAGTGATGGCTCCGGAGGGGCCAAAAACATTCAGTACTTC.

This clone showed up just a few times. The chain combines TRBV6-5 with TRBJ1-6; no firm D call. This CDR3 has 12 amino acids. Germline CDR1 is MNHEY and CDR2 is SVGAGI. Trimming left V 2 bases short and J 7 bases short, with 3 bases between. The chain's CDR3 is CASSYRNSPLHF. The DNA for the CDR3 is TGTGCCAGCAGTTACAGGAATTCACCCCTCCACTTT.

The chain recombines TRBV28 with TRBJ2-2, with 9 bases identical to TRBD1. CDR3 size: 15 residues. Germline lookup yields CDR1 MDHEN and CDR2 SYDVKM. V lost 7 bases to trimming and J lost 6 bases; unmatched junction nucleotides: 9. The CDR3 DNA reads TGTGCCAGCACCCCGGGACAGGGCGACGCCGGGGAGCTGTTTTTT. Translated: CASTPGQGDAGELFF.

J is TRBJ1-6 and V is TRBV6-1; D is possibly TRBD1 (6 bases). V was pared by 0 bases and J by 8 bases, with 11 bases between. Germline assignment: CDR1 MNHNS and CDR2 SASEGT. The CDR3 covers 15 residues. The CDR3 region has the DNA TGTGCCAGCAGTGAAGCTGGACAGCGTTATTCACCCCTCCACTTT. The encoded protein is CASSEAGQRYSPLHF.

As regards this clone: This sample also contains other DNA sequences that code for the same CDR3. This chain connects TRBV15 to TRBJ2-6; D not certain. Germline V gene sequence: CDR1 LNHNV, CDR2 YYDKDF (reference sequence). The CDR3 is made up of 15 amino acids. V lost 0 bases and J 0 bases, leaving 3 bases between the germline ends. In DNA, the CDR3 is TGTGCCACCAGCAGAGACCGCTCTGGGGCCAACGTCCTGACTTTC. Its protein is CATSRDRSGANVLTF.

The V and J genes are TRBV19 and TRBJ2-5; D uncertain. CDR1 is LNHDA, CDR2 SQIVND, per germline (reference sequence). The CDR3 totals 14 residues. V was cut by 3 bases and J by 4 bases, with 12 bases left in between. CDR3 loop: CASSMSRITETQYF. Written as DNA, the CDR3 is TGTGCCAGTAGTATGTCTCGCATAACAGAGACCCAGTACTTC.

The chain combines TRBV2 with TRBJ2-7; D is undetermined. V was trimmed by 3 bases and J by 3 bases, leaving 9 bases between them. This CDR3 is built from 13 residues. Per the germline V gene, CDR1 is SNHLY and CDR2 is FYNNEI. The CDR3 loop reads CASSEFHSYEQYF. The CDR3 nucleotides are TGTGCCAGCAGTGAGTTTCACAGCTACGAGCAGTACTTC.

CDR3 bases: TGCGCCAGCAGCCGTAGACTAGCGGTGTCCTACAATGAGCAGTTCTTC. Translated, it gives CASSRRLAVSYNEQFF. J is TRBJ2-1 and V is TRBV4-1, with 9 positions matching TRBD2. After removal of 4 bases from V and 1 base from J, the junction contained 5 bases not matched to a gene. Germline lookup yields CDR1 MGHRA and CDR2 YSYEKL. This CDR3 has 16 residues.

As DNA, the CDR3 is TGTGCCAGCAGTACCCCGGGTAGCGGGAGGGTTAATGAGCAGTTCTTC. This codes for CASSTPGSGRVNEQFF. The J gene is TRBJ2-1, the V gene TRBV6-2 or TRBV6-3, with 11 positions matching TRBD2. Unmatched junction bases numbered 10, after V lost 5 bases and J lost 7 bases. The CDR3 sequence is 16 residues long. The germline V gene has CDR1 MNHEY and CDR2 SVGEGT.